Listed here are 18 T cell receptor beta chains from one sample, sequenced in a study of neoadjuvant anti-PD-1 for oral cavity cancer. TCRdb keeps only in-frame clones here, not all; method: immunoSEQ multiplex PCR. This sample carries more than 15,000 clones, about 60% of them seen once, and the ten largest clones take 2.5% to 3%. The sequencing here drew on PBMCs, taken before nivolumab (anti-PD-1) treatment. Receptors were obtained from a person aged 40 to 85 with oral cavity squamous cell carcinoma.

The J gene is TRBJ1-5, the V gene TRBV9; 11 bases line up with TRBD1. Germline-derived CDR1 and CDR2 are SGDLS and YYNGEE. The CDR3 has 20 amino acids. J lost 3 bases, V lost 4 bases, and 18 bases had no gene match. In nucleotides, the CDR3 is TGTGCCAGCAGCCCCCGGACAGGGGGCGATCCCCCGATAGACAATCAGCCCCAGCATTTT. Translated: CASSPRTGGDPPIDNQPQHF.

The chain combines TRBV7-9 with TRBJ2-5; D not certain. The CDR3 runs 14 residues. Germline assignment: CDR1 SEHNR and CDR2 FQNEAQ (reference sequence). The V gene lost 3 bases and the J gene lost 3 bases, with 11 bases spanning the gap. CDR3 in DNA: TGTGCCAGCAGCTTTTTTTTCCGGGAAGAGACCCAGTACTTC. Amino acid sequence: CASSFFFREETQYF.

The chain joins TRBV11-2 to TRBJ2-3, with 7 bases identical to TRBD1. The CDR3 is 14 amino acids. Germline assignment: CDR1 SGHAT and CDR2 FQNNGV. After removal of 5 bases from V and 2 bases from J, the junction contained 4 bases not matched to a gene. CDR3 nucleotide sequence: TGTGCCAGCAGCCGAGGACAGGACACAGATACGCAGTATTTT. As protein: CASSRGQDTDTQYF.

The V and J genes are TRBV7-8 and TRBJ2-2, with D unclear. V was clipped by 1 base and J by 4 bases, with 10 bases between them. Germline V gene sequence: CDR1 SGHVS, CDR2 FQNEAQ. This CDR3 has 15 amino acids. The CDR3: CASSLEGLSTGELFF. The CDR3 coding sequence is TGTGCCAGCAGCTTAGAGGGTCTGAGCACCGGGGAGCTGTTTTTT.

This sequence joins TRBV10-3 and TRBJ2-1, with TRBD2 matching over 7 bases. Trimming removed 7 bases from V and 8 bases from J; junction bases left unmatched: 20. Germline assignment: CDR1 ENHRY and CDR2 SYGVKD. This CDR3 is 17 amino acids long. The CDR3 bases are TGTGCCATCATTCTCTTAAGAGGGAGCCCGGGGGGAGATGAGCAGTTCTTC. Protein product: CAIILLRGSPGGDEQFF.

The DNA of the CDR3 is TGTGCCAGCAGTTACGGGGGAGGCTCGGGATCTGGCTACACCTTC. This translates into CASSYGGGSGSGYTF. The chain employs TRBV6-5 and TRBJ1-2; tentatively, D is TRBD1 (5 bases). This CDR3 has 15 amino acids. Trimming removed 2 bases at V and 7 bases at J, with 17 bases between. Germline lookup yields CDR1 MNHEY and CDR2 SVGAGI.

The V gene is TRBV5-1, the J gene TRBJ2-6; 10 positions match TRBD1. This CDR3 comprises 18 residues. J lost 1 base, V lost 2 bases, and 6 bases had no gene match. The germline V gene has CDR1 SGHRS and CDR2 YFSETQ. CDR3 in DNA: TGCGCCAGCAGCTTCACCGGGACAGGGGAGTCTGGGGCCAACGTCCTGACTTTC. Residues: CASSFTGTGESGANVLTF.

The chain joins TRBV11-1 to TRBJ2-7, with 9 bases that match TRBD1. V dropped 3 bases and J dropped 2; count of bases not matched to a gene: 5. CDR1 and CDR2 (germline): SGHAT, FQDESV (reference sequence). There are 15 residues in the CDR3. The CDR3 DNA reads as TGTGCCAGCAGCTTGGGACAGGGTGGTGCCTACGAGCAGTACTTC. Its translation is CASSLGQGGAYEQYF. Based on the CDR3 plus reference TRBV11-1 and TRBJ2-7, the full variable domain is EAEVAQSPRYKITEKSQAVAFWCDPISGHATLYWYRQILGQGPELLVQFQDESVVDDSQLPKDRFSAERLKGVDSTLKIQPAELGDSAMYLCASSLGQGGAYEQYFGPGTRLTVT.

V and J are TRBV6-5 and TRBJ2-5; weak D call: TRBD1 (6 bases). The CDR3 contains 15 residues. V lost 0 bases and J lost 1, with 9 bases in between. Germline CDR1 and CDR2: MNHEY and SVGAGI. For the CDR3, the DNA is TGTGCCAGCAGTTACTCTGGACAGACCCAAGAGACCCAGTACTTC. It yields the protein CASSYSGQTQETQYF.

This clone appeared once. The chain is built from TRBV5-4 and TRBJ2-7; D might be TRBD1 (5 bases). Trimming took off 2 bases at V and 6 bases at J, with 12 bases between the two ends. The germline V gene encodes CDR1 SGHNT and CDR2 YYREEE (reference sequence). This CDR3 contains 13 residues. CDR3 DNA: TGTGCCAGCAGCTTCCTGGACACACCCGAGCAGTACTTC. It yields the protein CASSFLDTPEQYF.

This chain joins TRBV29-1 and TRBJ1-2; tentative D call: TRBD1 (5 bases). The length of the CDR3 is 12 residues. Germline CDR1 is SQVTM and CDR2 is ANQGSEA. Trimming removed 6 bases at V and 4 bases at J, with 12 bases between. The CDR3 spells CSVAGGRYGYTF. In DNA, the CDR3 is TGCAGCGTCGCCGGGGGTCGCTATGGCTACACCTTC.

The table lists this clone with a few counts. The chain combines TRBV10-3 with TRBJ2-7; 7 bases fit TRBD2. This CDR3 comprises 14 residues. The ends lost 3 bases at V and 4 bases at J; junction bases unmatched: 6. Per germline, CDR1 ENHRY and CDR2 SYGVKD. CDR3 nucleotides: TGTGCCATCAGTGAAGGGAGGGCTGAGTACGAGCAGTACTTC. This codes for CAISEGRAEYEQYF.

The V call is TRBV4-1, the J call TRBJ2-3, with TRBD2 identical over 16 bases. There are 20 residues in the CDR3. The germline V gene has CDR1 MGHRA and CDR2 YSYEKL. J gave up 4 bases and V 0 bases, and 10 bases lay outside the gene matches. The CDR3 DNA follows: TGCGCCAGCAGCCAAGATCTCGGGACTAGCGGGAGGGCCGTTCCAGATACGCAGTATTTT. It encodes CASSQDLGTSGRAVPDTQYF.

This clone was recorded a few times. The gene calls are TRBV19 and TRBJ2-7; TRBD1 matches 9 bases. Looked up from germline, CDR1 is LNHDA and CDR2 is SQIVND (reference sequence). The J segment lost 1 base and the V segment lost 9 bases, leaving 4 bases of the junction unmatched. CDR3 length: 13 amino acids. In DNA form, the CDR3 reads TGTGCCAGCTCCGGGACAGGGTCCTACGAGCAGTACTTC. Protein sequence: CASSGTGSYEQYF.

V usage is TRBV5-1 and J usage is TRBJ2-6; no clear D gene. Germline lookup yields CDR1 SGHRS and CDR2 YFSETQ. This CDR3 comprises 16 residues. Trimming removed 2 bases at V and 0 bases at J, with 9 bases between. The CDR3 DNA follows: TGCGCCAGCAGCTTTGGCGGCAGCTCTGGGGCCAACGTCCTGACTTTC. Translated, it gives CASSFGGSSGANVLTF.

The CDR3 loop reads CAIRPGQGYNEQFF. The CDR3 DNA reads as TGTGCCATCAGACCGGGACAGGGTTACAATGAGCAGTTCTTC. This rearrangement joins TRBV10-3 to TRBJ2-1, with 9 bases that match TRBD1. CDR3 length equals 14 residues. After removal of 6 bases from V and 4 bases from J, the junction contained 4 bases not matched to a gene. Germline CDR1 and CDR2: ENHRY and SYGVKD.

V and J are TRBV6-5 and TRBJ1-5, with D perhaps matching TRBD1 (5 bases). This CDR3 contains 15 residues. Germline CDR1 MNHEY, CDR2 SVGAGI. V dropped 7 bases and J dropped 2 bases, with 15 bases sitting between them. The CDR3 DNA is TGTGCCAGCAAAAGTCAGGGAGGCGGCAATCAGCCCCAGCATTTT. It yields the protein CASKSQGGGNQPQHF.

The chain joins TRBV6-6 to TRBJ1-5; D is possibly TRBD1 (5 bases). The V and J ends lost 6 bases and 4 bases respectively, with 10 bases between them. The CDR3 has 13 residues. Germline-derived CDR1 and CDR2 are MNHNY and SVGAGI (reference sequence). The CDR3: CASRPQENQPQHF. The CDR3 region has the DNA TGTGCCAGCAGGCCACAGGAGAATCAGCCCCAGCATTTT.